The clone carrying this T cell receptor (beta chain) was detected ten times or more. Its antigen remains unknown. These data come from a study of CD8 T cells in ankylosing spondylitis. In making TCR beta libraries, quantitative 5'-RACE with molecular barcodes was used. TCRdb re-analysed the 5' RACE reads in MiXCR, keeping a single row per CDR3 protein. The table lists about 500,000 distinct CDR3 sequences, over 4% of them singletons. Study results and limitations: A motif in TCR beta, a set of about 8 highly homologous variants, appeared characteristic of ankylosing spondylitis blood. Matched synovial fluid from ankylosing spondylitis patients was reported to be enriched for disease-linked clones.

This receptor was taken from a male donor with ankylosing spondylitis. Material: blood, either unsorted or a sorted T cell fraction (not recorded which).

The CDR3 spells CASSQVPGLSSYEQYF. In DNA form, the CDR3 reads TGCGCCAGCAGCCAAGTTCCAGGGCTGAGCTCCTACGAGCAGTACTTC. This chain uses TRBV4-3 with TRBJ2-7; D possibly corresponds to TRBD1 (5 bases). Per germline, CDR1 LGHNA and CDR2 YSLEER. V shed 1 base and J shed 0 bases, with 13 bases lying between them. This CDR3 contains 16 residues.